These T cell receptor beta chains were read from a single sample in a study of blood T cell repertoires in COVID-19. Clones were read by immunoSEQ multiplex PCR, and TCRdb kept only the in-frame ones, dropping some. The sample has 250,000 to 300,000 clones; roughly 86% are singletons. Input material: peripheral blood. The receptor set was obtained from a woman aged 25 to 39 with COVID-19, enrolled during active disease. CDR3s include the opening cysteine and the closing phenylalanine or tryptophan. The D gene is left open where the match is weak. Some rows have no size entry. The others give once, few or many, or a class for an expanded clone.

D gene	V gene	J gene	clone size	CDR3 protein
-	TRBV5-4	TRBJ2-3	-	CASRVGGPGTDTQYF
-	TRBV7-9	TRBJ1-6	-	CASSLGSAYNSPLHF
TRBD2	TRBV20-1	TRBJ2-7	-	CSASRYASGGTYEQYF
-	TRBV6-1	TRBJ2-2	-	CASSVLEGLVNTGELFF
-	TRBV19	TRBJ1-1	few	CASSLYSNTEAFF
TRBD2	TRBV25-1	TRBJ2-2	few	CASSDLRSGGANTGELFF
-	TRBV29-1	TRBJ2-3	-	CSVGRLGGNTDTQYF
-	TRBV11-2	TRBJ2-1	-	CASSIGGLDNEQFF
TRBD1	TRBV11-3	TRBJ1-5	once	CASSLGVRGLEGGNQPQHF
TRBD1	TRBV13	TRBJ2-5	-	CASSLGGGRETQYF
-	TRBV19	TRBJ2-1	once	CASSSGTTYNEQFF
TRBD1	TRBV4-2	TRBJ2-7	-	CASSPGQGTYEQYF
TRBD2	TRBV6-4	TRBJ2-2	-	CASSGLAGSLNTGELFF
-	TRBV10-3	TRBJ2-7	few	CAISETRDSYEQYF
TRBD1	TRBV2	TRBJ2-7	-	CASRNDRVYEQYF
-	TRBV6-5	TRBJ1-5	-	CASSRGRNNQPQHF
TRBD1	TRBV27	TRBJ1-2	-	CASSGGQGNYGYTF
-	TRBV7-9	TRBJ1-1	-	CASSLAQHTEAFF
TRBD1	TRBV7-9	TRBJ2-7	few	CATDPGQGYEQYF
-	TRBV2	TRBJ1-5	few	CASSSGESQPQHF
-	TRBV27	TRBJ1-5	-	CASSPSGGGQPQHF
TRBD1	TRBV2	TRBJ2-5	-	CASLDADREETQYF
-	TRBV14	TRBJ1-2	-	CASSHQDSVILWGYTF
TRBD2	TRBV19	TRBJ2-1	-	CASSIGAGGWNEQFF
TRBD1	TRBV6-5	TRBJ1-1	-	CASSYSSNAGGIEAFF
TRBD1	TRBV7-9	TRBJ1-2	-	CASSRTGVDYTF
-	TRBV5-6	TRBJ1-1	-	CASSLSGGNTEAFF
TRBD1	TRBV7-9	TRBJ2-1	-	CASSSRDSSSYNEQFF
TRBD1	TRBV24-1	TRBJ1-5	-	CATSERRDRGQPQHF
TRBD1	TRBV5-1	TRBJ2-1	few	CASSITGTGGTEQFF
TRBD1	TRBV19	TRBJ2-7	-	CATRQGIAYEQYF
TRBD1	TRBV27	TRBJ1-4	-	CASSSGQGAFEKLFF
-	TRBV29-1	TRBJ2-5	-	CSVVPGRQETQYF
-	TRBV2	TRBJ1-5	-	CASSETQVGVYSQPQHF
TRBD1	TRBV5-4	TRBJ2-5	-	CASRRTGEETQYF
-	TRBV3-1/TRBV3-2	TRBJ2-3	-	CASSQMGLTGDTQYF
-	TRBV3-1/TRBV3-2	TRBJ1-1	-	CASSPLIGELHTEAFF
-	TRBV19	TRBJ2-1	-	CASSKWTDLNNEQFF
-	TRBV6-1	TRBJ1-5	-	CASSEAGGRGNQPQHF
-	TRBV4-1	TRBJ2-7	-	CASSLIPGGGYEQYF
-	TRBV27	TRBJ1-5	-	CASSTSDTLHQPQHF
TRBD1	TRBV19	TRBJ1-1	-	CASSHGTDEAFF
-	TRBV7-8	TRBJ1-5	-	CASSPREGKQPQHF
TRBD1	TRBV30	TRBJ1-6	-	CAWATGAGNSPLHF
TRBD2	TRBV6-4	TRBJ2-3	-	CASSVIAGGRTDTQYF
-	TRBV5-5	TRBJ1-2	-	CASSSDWLDGYTF
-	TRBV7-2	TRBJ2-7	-	CASSHQYYEQYF
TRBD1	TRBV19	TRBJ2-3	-	CASTAGQGGPDTQYF
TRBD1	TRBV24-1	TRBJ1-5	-	CATRGRGDQPQHF
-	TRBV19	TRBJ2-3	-	CASSMWDSAGTQYF
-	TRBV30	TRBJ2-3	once	CAWSLTLSRNTQYF